The source of this TCR beta chain is a study of blood T cell repertoires in COVID-19. About the research overall: Spain, Italy and the United States supplied samples that represented acute and convalescent COVID-19.

In the study's own analysis: Amplified reference gene primers provided the basis for estimating nucleated cell counts. Method: immunoSEQ multiplex PCR; TCRdb's copy keeps in-frame clones and lacks some. V and J calls plus clone size are reproduced from that table; the DNA served to infer D and trimming. The sample has a few hundred thousand clones; 86% are singletons. V was shortened by 1 base and J by 5 bases, with 8 bases between the two germline ends. The CDR3 is 13 residues long. Germline CDR1 and CDR2: SNHLY and FYNNEI. This chain links TRBV2 with TRBJ1-2; a weak D match, TRBD1 (6 bases). The sequencing input was peripheral blood. This clonotype was obtained from an elderly man with acute or convalescent COVID-19. DNA of the CDR3: TGTGCCAGCAGTGAAGACAGGGTATATGGCTACACCTTC. Encoded protein: CASSEDRVYGYTF. Full variable domain (missing parts from reference TRBV2 and TRBJ1-2): EPEVTQTPSHQVTQMGQEVILRCVPISNHLYFYWYRQILGQKVEFLVSFYNNEISEKSEIFDDQFSVERPDGSNFTLKIRSTKLEDSAMYFCASSEDRVYGYTFGSGTRLTVV.